This T cell receptor (beta chain) was observed in a study of early stage breast cancer tumors. Study as a whole: Samples were sequenced at 7.5 to 10-fold average coverage. General study results and limits: Compared with adjacent normal breast tissue, tumors showed 2 to 3-fold greater T cell density and higher clonality. Bulk DNA sequencing of unsorted cells missed chain pairing and markers.

Per the germline V gene, CDR1 is GTSNPN and CDR2 is SVGIG (reference sequence). Trimming took 0 bases from V and 2 from J, leaving 16 bases between them. CDR3 length equals 17 residues. Comments on this clone: As yet, its antigen is unknown.

Clones were sequenced by immunoSEQ multiplex PCR, and TCRdb holds only the in-frame ones, with some missing. The profile shows over 25,000 clones, 72% of them singletons. The J gene is TRBJ1-4, the V gene TRBV30; tentative D call: TRBD1 (6 bases). The specimen sequenced was blood. This receptor was identified in a person aged 50-59 years with breast cancer. CDR3 amino acids: CAWSVGQGRPTNEKLFF. The CDR3 nucleotides read TGTGCCTGGAGTGTTGGGCAGGGGAGGCCGACTAATGAAAAACTGTTTTTT.